One and the same sample provided the 4 T cell receptor beta chains below, sequenced in a study of beta chain features in type 1 diabetes. The study's findings and limits: Type 1 diabetes patients had moderately but significantly shorter TCRB CDR3s in all four CD4+ subsets.

These receptors' antigens are unknown. Reverse transcription of all isolated RNA meant that expressed TCRB transcripts were sequenced. TCRdb's copy holds only in-frame clones and misses some; the assay was immunoSEQ multiplex PCR. The sample lists about 650,000 clones, 9.5% to 15% occurring once. The sample was naive CD4+ T cells from blood. The receptors originated from a man under 40 with type 1 diabetes.

The chain carries TRBV4-3 and TRBJ1-2, with unresolved D. The CDR3 loop spans 15 amino acids. Per the germline V gene, CDR1 is LGHNA and CDR2 is YSLEER. V was clipped by 0 bases and J by 1 base, with 9 bases between them. The CDR3 is CASSQEVHINYGYTF. The CDR3 bases are TGCGCCAGCAGCCAAGAGGTCCATATTAACTATGGCTACACCTTC.

This clone has only a few counts. The gene calls are TRBV4-2 and TRBJ2-3; no clear D gene. The CDR3 contains 13 residues. Germline V CDR1 and CDR2: LGHNA, YNFKEQ. V gave up 4 bases and J gave up 6 bases, with 11 bases separating them. CDR3 loop: CASSRASPDTQYF. DNA for the CDR3: TGTGCCAGCAGCCGGGCATCTCCCGATACGCAGTATTTT.

This chain uses TRBV9 with TRBJ2-5; TRBD2 might be the D (6 bases). Trimming stripped 0 bases from V and 2 bases from J, with 14 bases between. CDR1 and CDR2 from the germline V gene are SGDLS and YYNGEE. This CDR3 has 16 amino acids. The CDR3 is CASSVAVAAEQETQYF. In DNA, the CDR3 is TGTGCCAGCAGCGTAGCGGTAGCGGCGGAACAAGAGACCCAGTACTTC.

Comments on this clone: This sample includes further DNA sequences coding for the same CDR3. V and J are TRBV18 and TRBJ2-5, with a possible D match to TRBD2 (5 bases). Trimming took off 6 bases at V and 4 bases at J, with 12 bases between the two ends. Germline lookup yields CDR1 KGHSH and CDR2 LQKENI. This CDR3 is built from 13 residues. CDR3 sequence: CASSPGGGETQYF. The CDR3 coding sequence is TGTGCCAGCTCCCCAGGAGGAGGAGAGACCCAGTACTTC.